This T cell receptor (beta chain) came from a study of T cell clones after liver transplantation. The wider study: Samples came from ITN030ST, which attempted immunosuppression withdrawal within 2 years of liver transplantation. Post-transplant blood was tracked for graft-donor-reactive T cell clones identified in a pre-transplant mixed lymphocyte reaction. Three of eight recipients were HCV-positive; others had non-autoimmune, non-viral indications. Tolerant meant at least one year fully off immunosuppression without liver enzymes above twice normal.

This CDR3 has 19 amino acids. Germline values: CDR1 MNHEY, CDR2 SMNVEV (reference sequence). V was pared by 4 bases and J by 7 bases, with 29 bases between. Using immunoSEQ multiplex PCR, the repertoire was profiled, and TCRdb retains in-frame clones only, with some absent. The sample records more than 10,000 clones, approximately 73% being singletons. This rearrangement joins TRBV27 to TRBJ2-1; TRBD2 is a possible D gene (7 bases). The sample in question was CD8+ T cells from blood, obtained at the 22-month timepoint. The clonotype originates from a human patient who received a liver transplant. The graft donor may have given rise to some T cells. The CDR3 sequence is CASSSPRRSPAGAMNEQFF. CDR3 bases: TGTGCCAGCAGTTCTCCCCGCAGGAGCCCGGCGGGGGCGATGAATGAGCAGTTCTTC.